The 26 T cell receptor beta chains in this list originate from one sample, sequenced in a study of T-cell memory formation after mild COVID-19. TCRdb used MiXCR to reprocess the 5' RACE reads, holding one entry per CDR3 protein. The table records just under 50,000 distinct CDR3 sequences, 12% of them present only once. The sequenced material came from PBMCs or a T cell subset sorted from them (not recorded which). These receptors were obtained from a man younger than 35 who had mild COVID-19 (a few samples of this study predate the infection). Cell type and time point are not known.

The table lists this clonotype with many counts. The gene calls are TRBV27 and TRBJ2-7; no definite D call. Trimming left V 11 bases short and J 2 bases short, with 13 bases between. Germline V gene lookup returns CDR1 MNHEY and CDR2 SMNVEV (reference sequence). CDR3 length equals 12 residues. The CDR3 nucleotides read TGTGCCGGTGATCGAAGCCCCTACGAGCAGTACGTC. Protein product: CAGDRSPYEQYV.

In its sample, this clonotype was seen a few times. An end of the junction does not agree with germline; a read error may underlie this. The genes are TRBV7-7 and TRBJ2-5, with 7 bases that match TRBD2. The CDR3 loop spans 14 amino acids. Germline values: CDR1 SSHAT, CDR2 FNYEAQ (reference sequence). The CDR3 region is CASSWGSGGETQYF. The CDR3 region has the DNA TGTGCTAGCAGCTGGGGATCCGGGGGGGAGACCCAGTACTTC. Complete variable domain (other parts from reference TRBV7-7 and TRBJ2-5): GAGVSQSPRYKVTKRGQDVTLRCDPISSHATLYWYQQALGQGPEFLTYFNYEAQPDKSGLPSDRFSAERPEGSISTLTIQRTEQRDSAMYRCASSWGSGGETQYFGPGTRLLVL.

J is TRBJ1-1 and V is TRBV6-5; 7 bases are a match to TRBD1. Per the germline V gene, CDR1 is MNHEY and CDR2 is SVGAGI. CDR3 size: 13 residues. Trimming cost V 6 bases and J 6 bases; bases outside gene matches: 7. The CDR3 region is CASRTGIPPEAFF. CDR3 sequence (DNA): TGTGCCAGCAGGACAGGGATCCCTCCTGAAGCTTTCTTT.

There are many counts of this clonotype. This chain uses TRBV6-1 with TRBJ2-5; TRBD2 agrees at 14 bases. Trimming at V came to 6 bases and at J to 2 bases, leaving 5 bases not matched to a gene. From germline, CDR1 is MNHNS and CDR2 SASEGT. The CDR3 has 16 amino acids. The CDR3 nucleotides are TGTGCCAGCAGGAGGACTAGCGGGGGGATTCAAGAGACCCAGTACTTC. Translated, it gives CASRRTSGGIQETQYF.

The V gene is TRBV5-1, the J gene TRBJ1-1; 7 nucleotides line up with TRBD1. The CDR3 consists of 15 residues. Germline V gene data show CDR1 as SGHRS and CDR2 as YFSETQ. V was clipped by 3 bases and J by 1 base; unmatched bases: 6. The CDR3 is CASSSLSGGNTEAFF. DNA for the CDR3: TGCGCCAGCAGCTCGCTCTCAGGGGGGAACACTGAAGCTTTCTTT.

There are many counts of this clonotype. The chain joins TRBV5-1 to TRBJ2-7; D is uncertain. The V end was cut by 0 bases, the J end by 3 bases, with 7 bases between. This CDR3 is built from 13 residues. In germline, CDR1 is SGHRS, CDR2 YFSETQ. CDR3 nucleotide sequence: TGCGCCAGCAGCTTGGAGCCAGACTACGAGCAGTACGTC. It is translated as CASSLEPDYEQYV.

This clonotype was found many times. The V call is TRBV7-2, the J call TRBJ2-1; perhaps D is TRBD1 or TRBD2 (5 bases each). Germline CDR1 is SGHTA and CDR2 is FQGNSA. CDR3 length: 13 residues. With 1 base removed from V and 9 bases from J, the gap between germline ends came to 10 bases. CDR3 bases: TGTGCCAGCAGCTTAGGACGGGGCAGTGAGCAGTTCTTC. Protein: CASSLGRGSEQFF. Supplemented by reference TRBV7-2 and TRBJ2-1, the full variable domain reads GAGVSQSPSNKVTEKGKDVELRCDPISGHTALYWYRQSLGQGLEFLIYFQGNSAPDKSGLPSDRFSAERTGGSVSTLTIQRTQQEDSAVYLCASSLGRGSEQFFGPGTRLTVL.

In its sample, this clonotype was seen a few times. The chain links TRBV7-2 to TRBJ2-3; D ambiguous. Germline CDR1 and CDR2: SGHTA and FQGNSA. Trimming removed 5 bases at V and 2 bases at J, with 5 bases between. The CDR3 is made up of 12 amino acids. CDR3 sequence reads: CASSLYTDTQYF. CDR3 bases: TGTGCCAGCAGCCTATACACAGATACGCAGTATTTT. Using reference TRBV7-2 and TRBJ2-3 for the parts outside the CDR3, the full variable domain is GAGVSQSPSNKVTEKGKDVELRCDPISGHTALYWYRQSLGQGLEFLIYFQGNSAPDKSGLPSDRFSAERTGGSVSTLTIQRTQQEDSAVYLCASSLYTDTQYFGPGTRLTVL.

The V gene is TRBV7-9, the J gene TRBJ2-1; D unresolved. The germline V gene has CDR1 SEHNR and CDR2 FQNEAQ (reference sequence). The length of the CDR3 is 10 residues. As DNA, the CDR3 is TGTGCTATCGGCTACAATGAGCAGTTCTTC. It is translated as CAIGYNEQFF.

This clonotype occurred a few times. V usage is TRBV4-2 and J usage is TRBJ2-7, with 7 bases that match TRBD2. Germline assignment: CDR1 LGHNA and CDR2 YNFKEQ. This CDR3 has 15 residues. V shed 0 bases, J shed 5 bases, and the junction held 7 bases outside the gene matches. Here the CDR3 reads CASSQDTRLAHEQYV. Here the CDR3 DNA reads TGTGCCAGCAGCCAAGACACCAGACTAGCCCACGAGCAGTACGTC.

This clonotype was recorded at least ten times. CDR3: CASSAAGGRTDTQYF. The CDR3 nucleotides read TGTGCCAGCAGTGCGGCGGGGGGCCGCACAGATACGCAGTATTTT. The chain joins TRBV25-1 to TRBJ2-3; 8 nucleotides agree with TRBD2. V trimming: 4 bases; J trimming: 1 base; junction bases outside the gene matches: 4. Germline V lookup: CDR1 MGHDK, CDR2 SYGVNS. CDR3 length: 15 amino acids.

This clonotype was seen just once. The CDR3 nucleotides read TGTGCCAGCAGCACAACGTCAGGGAATCAGCCCCAGCATTTT. Amino acid sequence: CASSTTSGNQPQHF. The chain uses TRBV6-2 or TRBV6-3 and TRBJ1-5, with a possible D match to TRBD1 (5 bases). This CDR3 has 14 amino acids. Germline V gene lookup returns CDR1 MNHEY and CDR2 SVGEGT. The germline V and J ends were trimmed by 6 bases and 4 bases, with 13 bases remaining between them.

The chain couples TRBV7-2 to TRBJ2-7; TRBD1 agrees at 8 bases. Germline V CDR1 and CDR2: SGHTA, FQGNSA. The length of the CDR3 is 15 residues. V lost 5 bases to trimming and J lost 3 bases; unmatched junction nucleotides: 9. The CDR3 protein is CASSPRQGSFYEQYV. CDR3 nucleotide sequence: TGTGCCAGCAGCCCGCGACAGGGGAGTTTCTACGAGCAGTACGTC.

This chain's CDR3 is CASSQGRMEYTEAFF. The CDR3 DNA follows: TGCGCCAGCAGCCAAGGAAGGATGGAGTACACTGAAGCTTTCTTT. This chain joins TRBV4-1 and TRBJ1-1; the D is unclear. The CDR3 extends over 15 amino acids. V lost 1 base to trimming and J lost 3 bases, with 12 bases between them. CDR1 and CDR2 (germline): MGHRA, YSYEKL.

This clonotype was found a few times. V gene TRBV2 combines with J gene TRBJ2-1; 15 bases line up with TRBD2. The CDR3 extends over 20 amino acids. V lost 4 bases to trimming and J lost 0 bases; unmatched junction nucleotides: 10. CDR1 is SNHLY, CDR2 FYNNEI, per germline. CDR3 sequence: CASSALGLAGGHSSYNEQFF. The CDR3 DNA follows: TGTGCCAGCAGTGCGCTGGGACTAGCGGGGGGACACAGCTCCTACAATGAGCAGTTCTTC.

The rearrangement uses TRBV6-5 and TRBJ1-2; D ambiguous. The CDR3 extends over 15 amino acids. The germline V and J ends were trimmed by 2 bases and 8 bases, with 18 bases remaining between them. Per germline, CDR1 MNHEY and CDR2 SVGAGI. As DNA, the CDR3 is TGTGCCAGCAGTTACAATGGCGGCCGGGGAGTCGGCTACACCTTC. This codes for CASSYNGGRGVGYTF.

This clonotype was recorded at least ten times. The V and J genes are TRBV6-6 and TRBJ2-2; D possibly corresponds to TRBD2 (7 bases). CDR1 MNHNY and CDR2 SVGAGI come from the germline V gene (reference sequence). Trimming shortened V by 11 bases and J by 5 bases, and 12 bases separated the two germline ends. This CDR3 has 12 residues. CDR3 amino acids: CAGGGVTGELFF. The CDR3 DNA is TGTGCCGGCGGGGGCGTAACCGGGGAGCTGTTTTTT.

This clonotype was counted at least ten times. The chain links TRBV6-2 or TRBV6-3 to TRBJ2-1; 9 bases match TRBD2. Germline lookup yields CDR1 MNHEY and CDR2 SVGEGT. The CDR3 totals 13 residues. V was clipped by 7 bases and J by 3 bases; unmatched bases: 1. The CDR3 is CASTSGDYNEQFF. The DNA for the CDR3 is TGTGCCAGCACTAGCGGGGACTACAATGAGCAGTTCTTC.

The chain joins TRBV29-1 to TRBJ1-1; D is possibly TRBD1 (5 bases). Germline V gene data show CDR1 as SQVTM and CDR2 as ANQGSEA. V was clipped by 1 base and J by 7 bases, with 13 bases between them. The CDR3 has 13 residues. The CDR3 spells CSVEAGTGVEAFF. DNA of the CDR3: TGCAGCGTTGAAGCCGGGACGGGGGTTGAAGCTTTCTTT. Full variable domain (remainder filled in from reference TRBV29-1 and TRBJ1-1): SAVISQKPSRDICQRGTSLTIQCQVDSQVTMMFWYRQQPGQSLTLIATANQGSEATYESGFVIDKFPISRPNLTFSTLTVSNMSPEDSSIYLCSVEAGTGVEAFFGQGTRLTVV.

This clonotype appeared many times. The V call is TRBV7-9, the J call TRBJ2-4; a weak D match, TRBD1 (5 bases). This CDR3 contains 14 residues. Between the trimmed V and J ends, which lost 6 bases and 5 bases, there was a span of 14 bases. CDR1 is SEHNR and CDR2 is FQNEAQ in the germline V gene (reference sequence). The CDR3 is CASSPQGSENIQYF. The CDR3 DNA reads as TGTGCCAGCAGTCCCCAGGGTTCTGAAAACATTCAGTACTTC.

This clonotype was detected a few times. This chain uses TRBV12-3 or TRBV12-4 with TRBJ2-5, with 9 bases fitting TRBD1. Germline trimming cut 3 bases from V and 4 bases from J; bases unmatched to any gene: 9. CDR3 size: 16 residues. CDR3 nucleotides: TGTGCCAGCAGTTTTTCCCGGACAGGGGCCATAGAGACCCAGTACTTC. Protein product: CASSFSRTGAIETQYF.

This clonotype turned up a few times. The J gene is TRBJ2-1, the V gene TRBV12-3 or TRBV12-4; 10 bases match TRBD2. The length of the CDR3 is 18 residues. With 5 bases clipped from V and 6 bases from J, the junction kept 16 bases outside the gene matches. CDR3 region: CASSRVRTSGPAGNEQFF. CDR3 coding DNA: TGTGCCAGCAGTAGGGTCCGGACTAGCGGCCCGGCAGGCAATGAGCAGTTCTTC.

The chain joins TRBV29-1 to TRBJ2-7; TRBD2 might be the D (6 bases). The CDR3 totals 16 residues. Trimming left V 0 bases short and J 2 bases short, with 17 bases between. Looked up from germline, CDR1 is SQVTM and CDR2 is ANQGSEA. The CDR3 is CSVEDSGGREAYEQYV. Written as DNA, the CDR3 is TGCAGCGTTGAAGACTCCGGGGGAAGGGAGGCCTACGAGCAGTACGTC.

The J gene is TRBJ2-3, the V gene TRBV5-1; D assignment may be TRBD1 or TRBD2 (5 bases each). This CDR3 has 13 amino acids. The V gene lost 0 bases and the J gene lost 9 bases, with 11 bases spanning the gap. Germline loops: CDR1 SGHRS, CDR2 YFSETQ. This CDR3 reads CASSLAAEGTQYF. The CDR3 DNA reads as TGCGCCAGCAGCTTGGCCGCTGAGGGGACGCAGTATTTT.

This clonotype came up a few times. The genes are TRBV5-1 and TRBJ2-6; 8 bases agree with TRBD2. The germline gives CDR1 SGHRS, CDR2 YFSETQ. The junction had 6 bases not matched to a gene; V was cut back by 7 bases and J by 0 bases. The CDR3 consists of 16 residues. DNA of the CDR3: TGCGCCAGCGAAAGCGGGGGCTCCTCTGGGGCCAACGTCCTGACTTTC. Translating it yields CASESGGSSGANVLTF.

This chain uses TRBV29-1 with TRBJ1-2; TRBD1 might be the D (6 bases). The germline V gene has CDR1 SQVTM and CDR2 ANQGSEA. This CDR3 spans 13 amino acids. V lost 2 bases, J lost 1 base, and 8 bases lay in between. CDR3 nucleotide sequence: TGCAGCGTTGAACGGACAGTTAACTATGGCTACACCTTC. It yields the protein CSVERTVNYGYTF.